This T cell receptor beta chain originates from a study of blood T cell repertoires in COVID-19. Study summary: Sites across the United States, Italy and Spain contributed samples from acute and convalescent COVID-19. PBMCs, B-cell-depleted T cells, or T cells were the source of the cDNA or gDNA that made up the material.

This clone has just a few counts. Original handling: Estimated nucleated cell counts came from reference gene primer amplification. The repertoire was sequenced with immunoSEQ multiplex PCR; TCRdb's copy has only in-frame clones and lacks some. The V and J calls and clone size are taken from that table; D and trimming were inferred from the DNA. The sample consists of approximately 290,000 clones, 70% to 90% of them appearing once. Donors in Cohort 3 counted as recovered after two negative PCRs, clearance, or symptom resolution. The CDR3 is made up of 13 amino acids. The germline gives CDR1 SGHNT, CDR2 YYREEE (reference sequence). The V end was cut by 4 bases, the J end by 4 bases, with 12 bases between.

The gene calls are TRBV5-4 and TRBJ2-7; D is perhaps TRBD1 (5 bases). Sequencing used PBMCs or T cells enriched from blood (not recorded which). The sequence came from a woman in her twenties or thirties who had recovered from COVID-19. The CDR3 nucleotides are TGTGCCAGCAGCCTTCAGGACAAGTACGAGCAGTACTTC. It specifies CASSLQDKYEQYF.